The 18 T cell receptor beta chains given below trace back to one sample, sequenced in a study of blood T cell repertoires in COVID-19. Generated by immunoSEQ multiplex PCR, the TCRdb table keeps only in-frame clones and is missing some. The sample lists some 150,000 clones, roughly 80% occurring once. Material for sequencing was peripheral blood. Source of these receptors: a man between 70 and 80 years old with acute or convalescent COVID-19.

The J gene is TRBJ2-1, the V gene TRBV5-1, with a weak D call TRBD2 (6 bases). V was clipped by 1 base and J by 12 bases, with 14 bases between them. CDR3 length: 13 residues. CDR1 and CDR2 (germline): SGHRS, YFSETQ. CDR3 sequence reads: CASSLNPGGVQFF. CDR3 sequence (DNA): TGCGCCAGCAGCTTGAATCCAGGCGGGGTGCAGTTCTTC.

This chain connects TRBV7-3 to TRBJ1-1, with 7 bases identical to TRBD1. The V segment lost 2 bases and the J segment 8 bases; nucleotides outside the gene matches: 5. CDR3 length: 13 residues. Per the germline V gene, CDR1 is SGHTA and CDR2 is FQGTGA. CDR3: CASSLQGGSEAFF. CDR3 in DNA: TGTGCCAGCAGCTTACAGGGGGGAAGCGAAGCTTTCTTT.

The chain recombines TRBV15 with TRBJ1-2, with D maybe TRBD1 (6 bases). Germline V gene data show CDR1 as LNHNV and CDR2 as YYDKDF (reference sequence). The CDR3 is made up of 14 amino acids. V was cut by 3 bases and J by 4 bases, with 12 bases left in between. This chain's CDR3 is CATSSLQGGYGYTF. DNA for the CDR3: TGTGCCACCAGCAGCTTACAGGGCGGCTATGGCTACACCTTC.

The chain couples TRBV18 to TRBJ2-7; 12 bases match TRBD2. With 3 bases clipped from V and 2 bases from J, the junction kept 5 bases outside the gene matches. CDR1 and CDR2 from the germline V gene are KGHSH and LQKENI. CDR3 size: 16 residues. Here the CDR3 reads CASSPKGLAGTYEQYF. DNA of the CDR3: TGTGCCAGCTCACCTAAGGGACTAGCGGGTACCTACGAGCAGTACTTC.

The chain links TRBV10-3 to TRBJ2-7, with a tentative D call TRBD1 (6 bases). The germline CDR1 and CDR2 sequences are ENHRY and SYGVKD. The CDR3 contains 14 residues. Trimming cost V 2 bases and J 0 bases, with 8 bases left between them. CDR3 coding DNA: TGTGCCATCAGTGAGGGACAGAGCTCCTACGAGCAGTACTTC. This codes for CAISEGQSSYEQYF.

The chain is built from TRBV6-6 and TRBJ2-7; no firm D call. Per the germline V gene, CDR1 is MNHNY and CDR2 is SVGAGI (reference sequence). This CDR3 spans 13 amino acids. Trimming removed 7 bases from V and 1 base from J, with 11 bases in between. CDR3 in amino acids: CASIEQTSYEQYF. The CDR3 DNA reads TGTGCCAGCATCGAGCAGACTTCCTACGAGCAGTACTTC.

The chain uses TRBV30 and TRBJ2-2, with 7 bases fitting TRBD2. Germline values: CDR1 GTSNPN, CDR2 SVGIG (reference sequence). The V gene end was trimmed by 3 bases and the J gene end by 6 bases; junction bases not matched to a gene: 4. The CDR3 length is 13 residues. The CDR3 DNA reads as TGTGCCTGGAGGCCCCTAGCGGCCGGGGAGCTGTTTTTT. Residues: CAWRPLAAGELFF. The variable domain in full, with the rest retrieved from reference TRBV30 and TRBJ2-2, is SQTIHQWPATLVQPVGSPLSLECTVEGTSNPNLYWYRQAAGRGLQLLFYSVGIGQISSEVPQNLSASRPQDRQFILSSKKLLLSDSGFYLCAWRPLAAGELFFGEGSRLTVL.

CDR3 nucleotide sequence: TGTGCCAGCAGTTTATCAGGAGGACGCGAGCAGTACTTC. This encodes CASSLSGGREQYF. The chain joins TRBV28 to TRBJ2-7; perhaps TRBD2 as D (5 bases). Trimming pared 1 base from V and 6 bases from J, leaving 10 bases between. Germline CDR1 MDHEN, CDR2 SYDVKM. This CDR3 has 13 residues.

This rearrangement joins TRBV12-3 or TRBV12-4 to TRBJ1-1, with D hard to call. V lost 4 bases to trimming and J lost 3 bases, with 9 bases between them. The CDR3 is 13 residues long. The CDR3 region has the DNA TGTGCCAGCAGTTCCCGGGTGGACACTGAAGCTTTCTTT. This encodes CASSSRVDTEAFF.

The V call is TRBV21-1, the J call TRBJ2-7; the table's D call TRBD2 went unverified against the DNA. TRBV21-1 is designated a pseudogene. CDR3 length: 17 amino acids. CDR3 bases: TGTGCCAGCAGCAAAGCCAAACGTTGCGGGGGGGGCTACGAGCAGTACTTC. Encoded protein: CASSKAKRCGGGYEQYF.

The chain uses TRBV9 and TRBJ2-7, with 11 bases that match TRBD1. The V gene's germline CDR1 is SGDLS and CDR2 YYNGEE. V lost 4 bases and J lost 5; bases outside the gene matches: 5. The CDR3 contains 14 residues. This chain's CDR3 is CASSPRDRGDEQYF. DNA of the CDR3: TGTGCCAGCAGCCCCCGGGACAGGGGGGACGAGCAGTACTTC.

The V call is TRBV3-1 (or the pseudogene TRBV3-2), the J call TRBJ1-3; D remains ambiguous. V was pared by 4 bases and J by 8 bases, with 18 bases between. Germline assignment: CDR1 LGHDT and CDR2 YNNKEL (reference sequence). The CDR3 consists of 15 residues. The CDR3 nucleotides read TGTGCCAGCAGCCTAACTCACCCCTGGGGAGACACCATATATTTT. This encodes CASSLTHPWGDTIYF.

In its sample, this clone was seen once. This chain links TRBV25-1 with TRBJ2-2, with 8 bases identical to TRBD1. The CDR3 covers 18 residues. Per germline, CDR1 MGHDK and CDR2 SYGVNS. V lost 1 base and J lost 7; bases outside the gene matches: 14. The CDR3 sequence is CASSEWGQATGLGGELFF. CDR3 in DNA: TGTGCCAGCAGTGAATGGGGACAGGCCACGGGGCTTGGCGGGGAGCTGTTTTTT.

The chain carries TRBV3-1 (or the pseudogene TRBV3-2) and TRBJ2-7; D call uncertain. This CDR3 is 12 amino acids long. Germline CDR1 LGHDT, CDR2 YNNKEL (reference sequence). V was pared by 4 bases and J by 7 bases, with 11 bases between. CDR3: CASSPERWEQYF. The CDR3 bases are TGTGCCAGCAGCCCCGAGCGCTGGGAGCAGTACTTC.

V usage is TRBV11-2 and J usage is TRBJ2-5; 10 nucleotides align to TRBD1. V gave up 4 bases and J gave up 5 bases; unmatched junction bases: 7. The CDR3 has 15 residues. Germline assignment: CDR1 SGHAT and CDR2 FQNNGV. CDR3 coding DNA: TGTGCCAGCAGCTCCGGGACAGGGGAGCGGGAGACCCAGTACTTC. Translated, it gives CASSSGTGERETQYF.

This clone was detected a few times. V is TRBV9 and J is TRBJ2-1, with 9 bases lining up with TRBD2. J gave up 3 bases and V 3 bases, and 10 bases lay outside the gene matches. This CDR3 region has 17 residues. Germline loops: CDR1 SGDLS, CDR2 YYNGEE. CDR3 amino acids: CASSAGSGGNGYNEQFF. In DNA, the CDR3 is TGTGCCAGCAGCGCTGGGAGCGGGGGGAATGGCTACAATGAGCAGTTCTTC.

V is TRBV7-9 and J is TRBJ1-6; unclear D gene. The CDR3 spans 13 residues. V was trimmed by 5 bases and J by 14 bases, leaving 16 bases between them. Germline V CDR1 and CDR2: SEHNR, FQNEAQ (reference sequence). The CDR3 nucleotides read TGTGCCAGCAGCCTGTACACTAATGACTCCCTCCACTTT. Protein: CASSLYTNDSLHF.

CDR3 sequence: CAWNGLRQGTTEAFF. The DNA of the CDR3 is TGTGCCTGGAACGGGTTGAGACAGGGGACTACTGAAGCTTTCTTT. The V call is TRBV30, the J call TRBJ1-1; TRBD1 agrees at 8 bases. This CDR3 region has 15 residues. The germline V gene encodes CDR1 GTSNPN and CDR2 SVGIG (reference sequence). V lost 4 bases to trimming and J lost 5 bases; unmatched junction nucleotides: 12.